The rows below give T cell receptor beta chains drawn from one sample of a study of neurological immune-mediated disorders. TCRdb recomputed calls from the 5' RACE reads with MiXCR, one row per CDR3 protein. The table includes 65,000 to 85,000 distinct CDR3 sequences, more than 3% detected once. Source material: PBMCs. These receptors all stem from a woman aged 45 to 65 with multiple sclerosis. CDR3s include the opening cysteine and the closing phenylalanine or tryptophan. A D gene is named only where the DNA matches it firmly. Part of the rows lack a size; the others show once, few, many or a class for expanded clones.

cdr3_aa: CSVDPGQTTYNEQFF
cdr3_nt: TGCAGCGTTGATCCGGGACAGACAACCTACAATGAGCAGTTCTTC
cdr3_length: 15
v_call: TRBV29-1
j_call: TRBJ2-1
clone_size: many
d_call: TRBD1

cdr3_aa: CSVSTGLGGELFF
cdr3_nt: TGCAGCGTTTCGACGGGACTTGGCGGGGAGCTGTTTTTT
cdr3_length: 13
v_call: TRBV29-1
j_call: TRBJ2-2
clone_size: many
d_call: .

cdr3_aa: CSAREGAQPQHF
cdr3_nt: TGCAGTGCTAGAGAGGGTGCTCAGCCCCAGCATTTT
cdr3_length: 12
v_call: TRBV20-1
j_call: TRBJ1-5
clone_size: many
d_call: .

cdr3_aa: CASSPWQGEGYTF
cdr3_nt: TGTGCCAGCTCACCGTGGCAGGGGGAAGGCTACACCTTC
cdr3_length: 13
v_call: TRBV18
j_call: TRBJ1-2
clone_size: few
d_call: TRBD1

cdr3_aa: CASSLGGLSGTDTQYF
cdr3_nt: TGCGCCAGCAGCTTGGGCGGACTGAGTGGCACAGATACGCAGTATTTT
cdr3_length: 16
v_call: TRBV5-1
j_call: TRBJ2-3
clone_size: many
d_call: .

cdr3_aa: CASSLMGRNTEAFF
cdr3_nt: TGTGCCAGCAGTTTAATGGGGCGGAACACTGAAGCTTTCTTT
cdr3_length: 14
v_call: TRBV27
j_call: TRBJ1-1
clone_size: many
d_call: .

cdr3_aa: CASSPQWTSYGYTF
cdr3_nt: TGTGCCAGCAGCCCCCAATGGACATCCTATGGCTACACCTTC
cdr3_length: 14
v_call: TRBV7-2
j_call: TRBJ1-2
clone_size: .
d_call: .

cdr3_aa: CAIATTSAPLEQYF
cdr3_nt: TGTGCCATCGCGACTACCTCCGCCCCTCTCGAGCAGTACTTC
cdr3_length: 14
v_call: TRBV15
j_call: TRBJ2-7
clone_size: many
d_call: .

cdr3_aa: CASSWNTSTGRANTEAFF
cdr3_nt: TGCGCCAGCAGCTGGAATACCTCAACGGGACGGGCGAACACTGAAGCTTTCTTT
cdr3_length: 18
v_call: TRBV5-1
j_call: TRBJ1-1
clone_size: many
d_call: .

cdr3_aa: CASSATLAGRYEQYF
cdr3_nt: TGTGCCAGCAGTGCAACTCTAGCGGGGAGGTACGAGCAGTACTTC
cdr3_length: 15
v_call: TRBV6-5
j_call: TRBJ2-7
clone_size: many
d_call: TRBD2

cdr3_aa: CASSLGSGVDTQYF
cdr3_nt: TGTGCCAGCAGCTTAGGCTCGGGGGTAGATACGCAGTATTTT
cdr3_length: 14
v_call: TRBV7-2
j_call: TRBJ2-3
clone_size: many
d_call: .

cdr3_aa: CSANVRTGTGNTIYF
cdr3_nt: TGCAGTGCCAACGTACGAACCGGGACTGGAAACACCATATATTTT
cdr3_length: 15
v_call: TRBV20-1
j_call: TRBJ1-3
clone_size: many
d_call: .

cdr3_aa: CASSLSGWPAKNIQYF
cdr3_nt: TGCGCCAGCAGCTTGTCAGGTTGGCCAGCCAAAAACATTCAGTACTTC
cdr3_length: 16
v_call: TRBV5-1
j_call: TRBJ2-4
clone_size: many
d_call: .

cdr3_aa: CASSPGGTGTDTQYF
cdr3_nt: TGTGCCAGCAGCCCAGGCGGAACAGGCACAGATACGCAGTATTTT
cdr3_length: 15
v_call: TRBV6-5
j_call: TRBJ2-3
clone_size: many
d_call: .

cdr3_aa: CSARDLGVETQYF
cdr3_nt: TGCAGTGCTAGAGATCTTGGGGTAGAGACCCAGTACTTC
cdr3_length: 13
v_call: TRBV20-1
j_call: TRBJ2-5
clone_size: many
d_call: .

cdr3_aa: CASSDSENTEAFF
cdr3_nt: TGTGCCAGCAGTGACTCGGAAAACACTGAAGCTTTCTTT
cdr3_length: 13
v_call: TRBV6-4
j_call: TRBJ1-1
clone_size: many
d_call: .

cdr3_aa: CASSGTLKEKLFF
cdr3_nt: TGTGCCAGCTCCGGGACCCTAAAGGAAAAACTGTTTTTT
cdr3_length: 13
v_call: TRBV27
j_call: TRBJ1-4
clone_size: few
d_call: .

cdr3_aa: CASSRTDSPYNEQFF
cdr3_nt: TGCGCCAGCAGCAGGACGGACAGTCCCTACAATGAGCAGTTCTTC
cdr3_length: 15
v_call: TRBV5-1
j_call: TRBJ2-1
clone_size: many
d_call: .

cdr3_aa: CASSLASMGEQYF
cdr3_nt: TGTGCCAGCAGCTTGGCGTCCATGGGGGAGCAGTACTTC
cdr3_length: 13
v_call: TRBV5-6
j_call: TRBJ2-7
clone_size: many
d_call: .

cdr3_aa: CASSQDVSSRIYGYTF
cdr3_nt: TGTGCCAGCAGCCAAGACGTGAGCTCCCGGATCTATGGCTACACCTTC
cdr3_length: 16
v_call: TRBV14
j_call: TRBJ1-2
clone_size: many
d_call: .

cdr3_aa: CGGQGLREKLFF
cdr3_nt: TGCGGGGGACAGGGGCTGAGGGAAAAACTGTTTTTT
cdr3_length: 12
v_call: TRBV20-1
j_call: TRBJ1-4
clone_size: many
d_call: TRBD1

cdr3_aa: CASSTGVNTEAFF
cdr3_nt: TGCGCCAGCAGTACGGGTGTAAACACTGAAGCTTTCTTT
cdr3_length: 13
v_call: TRBV10-2
j_call: TRBJ1-1
clone_size: many
d_call: .

cdr3_aa: CASSPPAGFAEAFF
cdr3_nt: TGTGCCAGCTCACCACCCGCAGGATTTGCTGAAGCTTTCTTT
cdr3_length: 14
v_call: TRBV18
j_call: TRBJ1-1
clone_size: .
d_call: .

cdr3_aa: CASSIARVGYGYTF
cdr3_nt: TGTGCCAGTAGTATTGCCCGGGTCGGATATGGCTACACCTTC
cdr3_length: 14
v_call: TRBV19
j_call: TRBJ1-2
clone_size: many
d_call: .

cdr3_aa: CASSLYRGSTDTQYF
cdr3_nt: TGTGCCAGCAGTTTGTACAGGGGGAGCACAGATACGCAGTATTTT
cdr3_length: 15
v_call: TRBV27
j_call: TRBJ2-3
clone_size: many
d_call: TRBD1

cdr3_aa: CASSQRLAGNTGELFF
cdr3_nt: TGTGCCAGCAGCCAACGGCTAGCGGGCAATACCGGGGAGCTGTTTTTT
cdr3_length: 16
v_call: TRBV3-1
j_call: TRBJ2-2
clone_size: many
d_call: TRBD2

cdr3_aa: CASRSFGTSGNTDTQYF
cdr3_nt: TGTGCCAGCAGGTCATTTGGGACTAGCGGTAACACAGATACGCAGTATTTT
cdr3_length: 17
v_call: TRBV27
j_call: TRBJ2-3
clone_size: many
d_call: TRBD2

cdr3_aa: CASSSRQGGDQPQHF
cdr3_nt: TGTGCCAGCAGCTCCCGGCAGGGGGGTGATCAGCCCCAGCATTTT
cdr3_length: 15
v_call: TRBV7-2
j_call: TRBJ1-5
clone_size: many
d_call: TRBD1

cdr3_aa: CASSQGSEQYF
cdr3_nt: TGTGCCAGCAGTCAGGGGAGCGAGCAGTACTTC
cdr3_length: 11
v_call: TRBV6-2/TRBV6-3
j_call: TRBJ2-7
clone_size: many
d_call: .

cdr3_aa: CASSFRQGEHF
cdr3_nt: TGTGCCAGCAGTTTCCGACAGGGAGAACACTTC
cdr3_length: 11
v_call: TRBV28
j_call: TRBJ1-2
clone_size: many
d_call: TRBD1

cdr3_aa: CATRTGHSPLHF
cdr3_nt: TGTGCCACACGGACAGGACATTCACCCCTCCACTTT
cdr3_length: 12
v_call: TRBV6-5
j_call: TRBJ1-6
clone_size: many
d_call: TRBD1

cdr3_aa: CASSYGRADTQYF
cdr3_nt: TGTGCCAGCAGTTACGGACGGGCAGATACGCAGTATTTT
cdr3_length: 13
v_call: TRBV7-2
j_call: TRBJ2-3
clone_size: many
d_call: .

cdr3_aa: CASSTGGVQPQHF
cdr3_nt: TGTGCCAGCAGCACAGGAGGGGTTCAGCCCCAGCATTTT
cdr3_length: 13
v_call: TRBV12-3/TRBV12-4
j_call: TRBJ1-5
clone_size: many
d_call: .

cdr3_aa: CSATRGGSNQPQHF
cdr3_nt: TGCAGTGCTACCCGGGGAGGGAGCAATCAGCCCCAGCATTTT
cdr3_length: 14
v_call: TRBV20-1
j_call: TRBJ1-5
clone_size: many
d_call: .

cdr3_aa: CASSITGIASPLHF
cdr3_nt: TGTGCCAGCAGTATCACAGGGATTGCTTCACCCCTCCACTTT
cdr3_length: 14
v_call: TRBV28
j_call: TRBJ1-6
clone_size: many
d_call: .

cdr3_aa: CASSAHRVAETQYF
cdr3_nt: TGTGCCAGCAGTGCCCACAGGGTGGCGGAGACCCAGTACTTC
cdr3_length: 14
v_call: TRBV28
j_call: TRBJ2-5
clone_size: many
d_call: .

cdr3_aa: CASSRTSGSYEQYF
cdr3_nt: TGTGCCAGCAGCCGGACTAGCGGGAGTTACGAGCAGTACTTC
cdr3_length: 14
v_call: TRBV4-2
j_call: TRBJ2-7
clone_size: many
d_call: TRBD2

cdr3_aa: CSATVLEEETQYF
cdr3_nt: TGCAGTGCTACAGTACTAGAGGAAGAGACCCAGTACTTC
cdr3_length: 13
v_call: TRBV20-1
j_call: TRBJ2-5
clone_size: many
d_call: .

cdr3_aa: CSASSGRGMTETQYF
cdr3_nt: TGCAGTGCGTCTAGCGGGAGGGGAATGACAGAGACCCAGTACTTC
cdr3_length: 15
v_call: TRBV20-1
j_call: TRBJ2-5
clone_size: many
d_call: TRBD2

cdr3_aa: CASSLGPFGTDTQYF
cdr3_nt: TGTGCCAGCAGTTTAGGGCCCTTCGGCACAGATACGCAGTATTTT
cdr3_length: 15
v_call: TRBV28
j_call: TRBJ2-3
clone_size: many
d_call: .

cdr3_aa: CASSLGVTQSRETQYF
cdr3_nt: TGCGCCAGCAGCTTGGGGGTTACTCAGAGTCGAGAGACCCAGTACTTC
cdr3_length: 16
v_call: TRBV5-1
j_call: TRBJ2-5
clone_size: many
d_call: .

cdr3_aa: CASSQEGQGPLSYNEQFF
cdr3_nt: TGCGCCAGCAGCCAAGAGGGCCAAGGACCCCTCTCCTACAATGAGCAGTTCTTC
cdr3_length: 18
v_call: TRBV4-3
j_call: TRBJ2-1
clone_size: .
d_call: .

cdr3_aa: CSAGRWSNQPQHF
cdr3_nt: TGCAGTGCTGGAAGGTGGAGCAATCAGCCCCAGCATTTT
cdr3_length: 13
v_call: TRBV20-1
j_call: TRBJ1-5
clone_size: many
d_call: .

cdr3_aa: CASSQKTGALAYEQYF
cdr3_nt: TGTGCCAGCAGCCAAAAAACAGGGGCCCTAGCCTACGAGCAGTACTTC
cdr3_length: 16
v_call: TRBV14
j_call: TRBJ2-7
clone_size: many
d_call: TRBD1

cdr3_aa: CSATDRVVNTEAFF
cdr3_nt: TGCAGTGCTACCGACAGGGTAGTGAACACTGAAGCTTTCTTT
cdr3_length: 14
v_call: TRBV20-1
j_call: TRBJ1-1
clone_size: many
d_call: TRBD1

cdr3_aa: CASSQELRQGSTGELFF
cdr3_nt: TGCGCCAGCAGCCAAGAGCTCCGCCAGGGGAGCACCGGGGAGCTGTTTTTT
cdr3_length: 17
v_call: TRBV4-3
j_call: TRBJ2-2
clone_size: many
d_call: .

cdr3_aa: CASSPGTYSTDTQYF
cdr3_nt: TGTGCCAGCAGCCCCGGGACCTATAGCACAGATACGCAGTATTTT
cdr3_length: 15
v_call: TRBV5-6
j_call: TRBJ2-3
clone_size: many
d_call: .

cdr3_aa: CASSETIAGGQYF
cdr3_nt: TGCGCCAGCAGTGAAACCATAGCGGGAGGGCAGTACTTC
cdr3_length: 13
v_call: TRBV10-1
j_call: TRBJ2-4
clone_size: many
d_call: TRBD2

cdr3_aa: CATHRDMNTEAFF
cdr3_nt: TGTGCCACCCACCGGGACATGAACACTGAAGCTTTCTTT
cdr3_length: 13
v_call: TRBV7-2
j_call: TRBJ1-1
clone_size: .
d_call: .

cdr3_aa: CASSERYRVNTEAFF
cdr3_nt: TGTGCCAGCAGCGAGAGATACAGGGTGAACACTGAAGCTTTCTTT
cdr3_length: 15
v_call: TRBV6-1
j_call: TRBJ1-1
clone_size: many
d_call: .

cdr3_aa: CASSIGPDRVNSPLHF
cdr3_nt: TGTGCCAGCAGCATAGGTCCCGACAGGGTGAATTCACCCCTCCACTTT
cdr3_length: 16
v_call: TRBV9
j_call: TRBJ1-6
clone_size: .
d_call: TRBD1

cdr3_aa: CASSLGPSGANVLTF
cdr3_nt: TGTGCCAGCAGCTTAGGGCCCTCTGGGGCCAACGTCCTGACTTTC
cdr3_length: 15
v_call: TRBV7-6
j_call: TRBJ2-6
clone_size: many
d_call: .

cdr3_aa: CSVVGGGVDEQYF
cdr3_nt: TGCAGCGTTGTGGGCGGGGGAGTGGACGAGCAGTACTTC
cdr3_length: 13
v_call: TRBV29-1
j_call: TRBJ2-7
clone_size: many
d_call: TRBD2

cdr3_aa: CASRVGLAGLYEQYF
cdr3_nt: TGCGCCAGCAGGGTTGGACTAGCGGGTCTCTACGAGCAGTACTTC
cdr3_length: 15
v_call: TRBV5-1
j_call: TRBJ2-7
clone_size: .
d_call: TRBD2

cdr3_aa: CASSATQGAYGYTF
cdr3_nt: TGTGCCAGCAGCGCAACACAGGGGGCGTATGGCTACACCTTC
cdr3_length: 14
v_call: TRBV9
j_call: TRBJ1-2
clone_size: many
d_call: TRBD1